Each of the 5 T cell receptor beta chains below was sequenced from the same sample in a study of OX40 agonist ivuxolimab in advanced cancers. Repertoires were generated with immunoSEQ multiplex PCR, while TCRdb's copy carries only in-frame clones and drops some. The table includes 82,000 or so clones, roughly 92% detected once. This specimen was CD4+ or CD8+ T cells sorted from blood, taken in a trial of the OX40 agonist ivuxolimab. These receptor sequences come from an adult with an advanced solid tumor such as melanoma, head and neck, liver or kidney cancer.

This chain links TRBV30 with TRBJ1-5; maybe TRBD1 (5 bases). The length of the CDR3 is 14 residues. V lost 5 bases, J lost 5 bases, and 16 bases lay in between. Germline CDR1 is GTSNPN and CDR2 is SVGIG (reference sequence). CDR3 in amino acids: CAWDTGTNYQPQHF. CDR3 DNA: TGTGCCTGGGACACCGGGACCAATTATCAGCCCCAGCATTTT.

The V gene is TRBV7-5, the J gene TRBJ2-3; the D call in the table, TRBD2, was not verified against the DNA. TRBV7-5 is a pseudogene. CDR3 length: 18 residues. The CDR3 bases are TGTGCCAGAAGCCCCCTCAGCGGGAGTCCCTATAGCACAGATACGCAGTATTTT. It codes for CARSPLSGSPYSTDTQYF.

The V gene is TRBV9, the J gene TRBJ1-4; D may be TRBD1 (6 bases). CDR1 and CDR2 (germline): SGDLS, YYNGEE. The CDR3 is 15 amino acids. Trimming took 4 bases from V and 5 from J, leaving 15 bases between them. The DNA of the CDR3 is TGTGCCAGCAGCCCGCCTCTGGGGGGCAATGAAAAACTGTTTTTT. It is translated as CASSPPLGGNEKLFF.

About this clone: At the DNA level, this CDR3 is encoded by other sequences in the same sample as well. The V gene is TRBV19, the J gene TRBJ2-7, with TRBD1 as a possible D gene (6 bases). Trimming removed 1 base at V and 1 base at J, with 11 bases between. Germline V gives CDR1 LNHDA, CDR2 SQIVND (reference sequence). The CDR3 consists of 15 residues. CDR3 sequence reads: CASSIGGRGSYEQYF. The CDR3 nucleotides read TGTGCCAGTAGTATAGGAGGCAGGGGATCCTACGAGCAGTACTTC.

This clone showed up just a few times. CDR3 residues: CASSQAVQGSQETQYF. The CDR3 bases are TGTGCCAGCAGCCAAGCGGTTCAAGGAAGCCAAGAGACCCAGTACTTC. This chain links TRBV4-2 with TRBJ2-5; no clear D gene. V was shortened by 1 base and J by 1 base, with 13 bases between the two germline ends. The germline V gene has CDR1 LGHNA and CDR2 YNFKEQ. CDR3 size: 16 residues.